Listed here are 4 T cell receptor beta chains from one sample, sequenced in a study of Ad26.COV2.S vaccination and SARS-CoV-2 variants. The treatment was: roughly 18 received Ad26.COV2.S at low or high dose, single or two shots; 5 received placebo; per-sample allocation not given. Samples were taken on day 63 after the first vaccine or placebo injection. Using immunoSEQ multiplex PCR, the repertoire was profiled, and TCRdb retains in-frame clones only, with some absent. Of 440,000 or so clones listed, less than 95% are singletons. Here the sequenced sample was peripheral blood, taken in a trial of Ad26.COV2.S vaccine versus placebo. These receptors were obtained from a person between 18 and 65 years old who received the Ad26.COV2.S COVID-19 vaccine or a placebo.

The rearrangement links TRBV7-9 to TRBJ2-2; 7 bases match TRBD2. Germline V CDR1 and CDR2: SEHNR, FQNEAQ (reference sequence). The length of the CDR3 is 16 residues. V lost 1 base to trimming and J lost 5 bases; unmatched junction nucleotides: 7. CDR3 in DNA: TGTGCCAGCAGCTTAGGAAGTAGCGGGCCGACCGGGGAGCTGTTTTTT. Translating gives CASSLGSSGPTGELFF.

The chain combines TRBV5-4 with TRBJ2-7, with D possibly matching TRBD2 (7 bases). Germline V gives CDR1 SGHNT, CDR2 YYREEE (reference sequence). The CDR3 spans 17 residues. Trimming took 0 bases from V and 4 from J, leaving 20 bases between them. The CDR3 nucleotides are TGTGCCAGCAGCTTGGAAGGGGGGGCTTACCCCTGGTACGAGCAGTACTTC. As protein: CASSLEGGAYPWYEQYF.

V gene TRBV12-3 or TRBV12-4 combines with J gene TRBJ2-1; perhaps D is TRBD1 or TRBD2 (5 bases each). This CDR3 comprises 11 residues. V lost 9 bases to trimming and J lost 5 bases, with 8 bases between them. DNA for the CDR3: TGTGCCAGGACAGCGGACAATGAGCAGTTCTTC. Translated, it gives CARTADNEQFF.

The rearrangement joins TRBV19 to TRBJ2-1; 12 bases align to TRBD2. The ends lost 5 bases at V and 3 bases at J; junction bases unmatched: 2. Germline lookup yields CDR1 LNHDA and CDR2 SQIVND (reference sequence). This CDR3 is built from 15 residues. In DNA form, the CDR3 reads TGTGCCAGTAGTCTAGCGGGAGGGGGCTACAATGAGCAGTTCTTC. Its protein is CASSLAGGGYNEQFF.